Each of the 8 T cell receptor beta chains below was sequenced from the same sample in a study of cytomegalovirus exposure and HLA in healthy donors. 13 Jbeta primers and 60 Vbeta primers were used for the PCR. Data came from immunoSEQ multiplex PCR; TCRdb stores just in-frame clones and leaves some out. This table holds approximately 180,000 clones, approximately 85% found once. Sequencing was carried out using PBMCs. The receptors here all came from a man younger than 35 in good health and CMV-seronegative.

The chain employs TRBV6-6 and TRBJ2-1; 13 bases are a match to TRBD2. The CDR3 is 16 amino acids. Per germline, CDR1 MNHNY and CDR2 SVGAGI (reference sequence). V dropped 5 bases and J dropped 9; count of bases not matched to a gene: 10. CDR3 bases: TGTGCCAGCAGTCCCGGGACTAGCGGGACGGGCGGTGAGCAGTTCTTC. Translated: CASSPGTSGTGGEQFF.

The gene calls are TRBV5-6 and TRBJ2-1; TRBD1 might be the D (6 bases). V lost 0 bases and J 5 bases, leaving 12 bases between the germline ends. Germline CDR1 SGHDT, CDR2 YYEEEE. The CDR3 runs 15 residues. The CDR3 reads CASSLGQVHNNEQFF. The CDR3 DNA reads as TGTGCCAGCAGCTTGGGACAGGTTCATAACAATGAGCAGTTCTTC.

This chain joins TRBV7-9 and TRBJ2-5, with D tentatively TRBD1 (5 bases). The germline V gene encodes CDR1 SEHNR and CDR2 FQNEAQ (reference sequence). CDR3 length equals 14 residues. V gave up 1 base and J gave up 5 bases, with 11 bases separating them. The CDR3 region is CASSLGQGLETQYF. The DNA of the CDR3 is TGTGCCAGCAGCTTAGGGCAGGGCTTGGAGACCCAGTACTTC.

The chain employs TRBV5-1 and TRBJ1-1, with TRBD1 identical over 10 bases. The germline V gene encodes CDR1 SGHRS and CDR2 YFSETQ. V trimming: 3 bases; J trimming: 5 bases; junction bases outside the gene matches: 10. CDR3 length: 16 amino acids. CDR3 in DNA: TGCGCCAGCAGCTCCGGTAGACAGGGGGCGCGAACTGAAGCTTTCTTT. This translates into CASSSGRQGARTEAFF.

Here the CDR3 reads CASSPMAGGGEQYF. CDR3 DNA sequence: TGTGCCAGCTCACCAATGGCGGGAGGGGGAGAGCAGTACTTC. The chain has TRBV18 and TRBJ2-7, with 9 bases aligning to TRBD2. Trimming took 2 bases from V and 7 from J; bases not matched to a gene: 6. CDR1 KGHSH and CDR2 LQKENI come from the germline V gene. This CDR3 is 14 amino acids long.

A few counts support this clone. CDR3 DNA sequence: TGTGCCAGCAGTTTATTAGCCCTCCGGGCAGGGGACAATTCACCCCTCCACTTT. It is translated as CASSLLALRAGDNSPLHF. The chain combines TRBV28 with TRBJ1-6, with a tentative D call TRBD1 (6 bases). CDR1 is MDHEN and CDR2 is SYDVKM in the germline V gene. Trimming took off 1 base at V and 7 bases at J, with 20 bases between the two ends. This CDR3 contains 18 residues.

This chain connects TRBV11-2 to TRBJ2-7; TRBD1 aligns across 9 bases. The J segment lost 3 bases and the V segment lost 6 bases, leaving 12 bases of the junction unmatched. The CDR3 length is 16 residues. The germline gives CDR1 SGHAT, CDR2 FQNNGV. The CDR3 DNA reads as TGTGCCAGCAGACATTTCAGCGGGACAGGGAGCTACGAGCAGTACTTC. As protein: CASRHFSGTGSYEQYF.

This rearrangement joins TRBV18 to TRBJ2-2; D is possibly TRBD2 (6 bases). CDR1 KGHSH and CDR2 LQKENI come from the germline V gene. Trimming removed 5 bases from V and 5 bases from J, with 12 bases in between. The CDR3 length is 14 residues. The CDR3 loop is CASSIRRDTGELFF. The CDR3 DNA follows: TGTGCCAGCTCAATAAGGCGGGATACCGGGGAGCTGTTTTTT.